The text below deals with one T cell receptor beta chain. The source of the sample is a study of control samples from healthy donors and cancer patients. The method was immunoSEQ multiplex PCR; TCRdb's version includes in-frame clones alone and lacks a portion of them. The sample holds 150,000 or so clones; roughly 90% are singletons and the top ten take less than 2.5%. The sample taken for sequencing was blood. The sequence derives from a woman between 50 and 59 years old in good health.

The CDR3 coding sequence is TGTGCCAGTAGTATAATAGTTGGGCGAACAGGGGTAGAGACCCAGTACTTC. As protein: CASSIIVGRTGVETQYF. The V gene is TRBV19, the J gene TRBJ2-5; 7 positions match TRBD1. CDR1 and CDR2 (germline): LNHDA, SQIVND (reference sequence). The CDR3 is 17 residues long. The trim removed 2 bases at V and 4 bases at J, leaving 13 bases unmatched.